Presented here are 27 T cell receptor beta chains from one specimen sequenced in a study of shared clonotypes between healthy human individuals. The method was immunoSEQ multiplex PCR; TCRdb's version includes in-frame clones alone and lacks a portion of them. The sample shows some 1 million clones, about 70% of them seen only once. The sequenced sample consisted of memory CD4+ T cells sorted from blood. The sample's subset: CD45RA-negative fraction. The receptors derive from a man in his late teens or twenties in good health.

The sample holds many counts of this clone. Other DNA sequences in the same sample also yield this CDR3. The chain has TRBV5-1 and TRBJ2-5; 10 bases are shared with TRBD1. Trimming removed 3 bases from V and 2 bases from J; junction bases left unmatched: 4. CDR3 size: 15 residues. Germline values: CDR1 SGHRS, CDR2 YFSETQ. CDR3 bases: TGCGCCAGCAGCTCAGGACAGGGGGGACAAGAGACCCAGTACTTC. Protein product: CASSSGQGGQETQYF.

This clone was seen only a few times. Here the CDR3 DNA reads TGTGCCAGCATGGGATCTCGGAACACTGAAGCTTTCTTT. Protein product: CASMGSRNTEAFF. J is TRBJ1-1 and V is TRBV7-9; no firm D call. The CDR3 loop spans 13 amino acids. V shed 7 bases and J shed 1 base, with 10 bases lying between them. Germline lookup yields CDR1 SEHNR and CDR2 FQNEAQ (reference sequence).

The CDR3 loop is CSASSVEKLFF. In DNA, the CDR3 is TGCAGTGCTTCCTCCGTGGAAAAACTGTTTTTT. The V gene is TRBV20-1, the J gene TRBJ1-4; D gene unclear. From germline, CDR1 is DFQATT and CDR2 SNEGSKA (reference sequence). Trimming removed 5 bases at V and 8 bases at J, with 9 bases between. The CDR3 extends over 11 amino acids.

The gene calls are TRBV7-3 and TRBJ2-3, with TRBD1 matching 7 bases. With V trimmed by 5 bases and J by 4 bases, 9 bases remained unmatched. The CDR3 loop spans 15 amino acids. Germline CDR1 SGHTA, CDR2 FQGTGA. CDR3 nucleotide sequence: TGTGCCAGCAGCCCTCAGACAGGGCAGTCAGATACGCAGTATTTT. As protein: CASSPQTGQSDTQYF. Using reference TRBV7-3 and TRBJ2-3 for the parts outside the CDR3, the full variable domain is GAGVSQTPSNKVTEKGKYVELRCDPISGHTALYWYRQSLGQGPEFLIYFQGTGAADDSGLPNDRFFAVRPEGSVSTLKIQRTERGDSAVYLCASSPQTGQSDTQYFGPGTRLTVL.

For the CDR3, the DNA is TGCAGTGCTGGTGACATAAGGGCCCAGCATTTT. It encodes CSAGDIRAQHF. The V gene is TRBV20-1, the J gene TRBJ1-5; D remains ambiguous. CDR1 and CDR2 from the germline V gene are DFQATT and SNEGSKA (reference sequence). Trimming cost V 5 bases and J 11 bases, with 13 bases left between them. CDR3 length: 11 residues.

This clone occurred once. This could be a read error, since a much larger clone is one nucleotide away. The chain combines TRBV11-1 with TRBJ2-1; D is unresolved. The CDR3 contains 12 residues. From germline, CDR1 is SGHAT and CDR2 FQDESV (reference sequence). Trimming took off 5 bases at V and 2 bases at J, with 4 bases between the two ends. CDR3 sequence (DNA): TGTGCCAGCAGCCCGGCCTACAATGAGCAGTTCTTC. Encoded protein: CASSPAYNEQFF.

CDR3 DNA: TGTGCCAGCAGTAAGAACACCGGGGAGCTGTTTTTT. This translates into CASSKNTGELFF. The chain carries TRBV6-6 and TRBJ2-2; no reliable D call. This CDR3 region has 12 residues. V lost 5 bases to trimming and J lost 1 base, with 2 bases between them. Germline CDR1 reads MNHNY; CDR2 reads SVGAGI (reference sequence).

Concerning this clone: A much larger clone differs from this one at a single base, so this may be a read error. Additional DNA sequences in this sample encode the identical CDR3. This chain joins TRBV5-4 and TRBJ1-2, with D hard to call. Per the germline V gene, CDR1 is SGHNT and CDR2 is YYREEE (reference sequence). The CDR3 loop spans 13 amino acids. The V end lost 0 bases, the J end lost 2 bases, and 5 bases lay between the germline ends. Here the CDR3 reads CASSLDRNYGYTF. The CDR3 DNA sequence: TGTGCCAGCAGCTTGGACAGAAACTATGGCTACACCTTC.

This clone appeared a single time. The chain joins TRBV10-3 to TRBJ1-2; TRBD1 matches at 9 bases. The ends lost 3 bases at V and 2 bases at J; junction bases unmatched: 1. Germline V gene sequence: CDR1 ENHRY, CDR2 SYGVKD. The CDR3 extends over 14 amino acids. The CDR3 region has the DNA TGTGCCATCAGTGAAGACAGGGGGAACTATGGCTACACCTTC. Amino acids: CAISEDRGNYGYTF.

As concerns this clone: This clone may be a read error of a much larger clone one base away. The gene calls are TRBV2 and TRBJ1-2; D is undetermined. The CDR3 totals 13 residues. V was pared by 7 bases and J by 2 bases, with 11 bases between. Germline CDR1 is SNHLY and CDR2 is FYNNEI. CDR3 in amino acids: CASTPDGNYGYTF. The CDR3 nucleotides are TGTGCCAGCACCCCGGACGGGAACTATGGCTACACCTTC.

This clone is a singleton in its sample. The gene calls are TRBV30 and TRBJ1-3, with D uncertain. This CDR3 is built from 15 residues. V was clipped by 3 bases and J by 0 bases, with 12 bases between them. Germline CDR1 is GTSNPN and CDR2 is SVGIG (reference sequence). The CDR3 DNA sequence: TGTGCCTGGAGGGGAATCGGGGTCTCTGGAAACACCATATATTTT. This codes for CAWRGIGVSGNTIYF.

This chain links TRBV5-1 with TRBJ2-3; TRBD2 matches 8 bases. This CDR3 is 16 amino acids long. CDR1 and CDR2 from the germline V gene are SGHRS and YFSETQ. Trimming cost V 3 bases and J 5 bases; bases outside gene matches: 11. The DNA of the CDR3 is TGCGCCAGCAGCTCTAACGCGGGGGGCCGAGGAGATACGCAGTATTTT. Translation gives CASSSNAGGRGDTQYF.

The chain carries TRBV7-2 and TRBJ1-2; 7 bases agree with TRBD1. The V gene's germline CDR1 is SGHTA and CDR2 FQGNSA. The CDR3 has 15 residues. With 1 base clipped from V and 2 bases from J, the junction kept 4 bases outside the gene matches. The CDR3 DNA sequence: TGTGCCAGCAGCTTAGGGACAGGCGGGAACTATGGCTACACCTTC. This sequence encodes CASSLGTGGNYGYTF. Combining the CDR3 with reference TRBV7-2 and TRBJ1-2 gives the whole variable domain GAGVSQSPSNKVTEKGKDVELRCDPISGHTALYWYRQSLGQGLEFLIYFQGNSAPDKSGLPSDRFSAERTGGSVSTLTIQRTQQEDSAVYLCASSLGTGGNYGYTFGSGTRLTVV.

This clone was observed a handful of times. The V gene is TRBV10-1, the J gene TRBJ1-1, with D hard to call. Germline V lookup: CDR1 WNHNN, CDR2 SYGVQD (reference sequence). The CDR3 has 13 residues. Trimming took 3 bases from V and 0 from J, leaving 5 bases between them. The CDR3 DNA sequence: TGCGCCAGCAGTGACCACGTGAACACTGAAGCTTTCTTT. It codes for CASSDHVNTEAFF.

The genes are TRBV6-1 and TRBJ2-7; D might be TRBD1 (6 bases). In germline, CDR1 is MNHNS, CDR2 SASEGT. This CDR3 comprises 14 residues. The ends were cut back, 7 bases at V and 3 bases at J, with 16 bases in the middle. Here the CDR3 DNA reads TGTGCCAGCAACCAAGGGACATTATTCTACGAGCAGTACTTC. The encoded protein is CASNQGTLFYEQYF.

This rearrangement joins TRBV19 to TRBJ1-1, with D maybe TRBD1 (6 bases). The CDR3 is 16 amino acids. The germline V and J ends were trimmed by 6 bases and 4 bases, with 21 bases remaining between them. Per germline, CDR1 LNHDA and CDR2 SQIVND (reference sequence). CDR3 sequence: CASSPQRGGLSTEAFF. The CDR3 region has the DNA TGTGCCAGTAGCCCCCAACGTGGGGGGCTGTCCACTGAAGCTTTCTTT.

A word on this clone: This probably arose from a read error, given a far larger clone one base away. Other DNA sequences in this sample translate to the same CDR3. The chain links TRBV7-2 to TRBJ2-5; the D gene is possibly TRBD1 (7 bases). The germline V gene has CDR1 SGHTA and CDR2 FQGNSA. V was pared by 4 bases and J by 5 bases, with 8 bases between. The CDR3 is 12 residues long. CDR3 sequence: CASSSGGETQYF. DNA for the CDR3: TGTGCCAGCAGCTCAGGGGGGGAGACCCAGTACTTC.

The chain joins TRBV5-8 to TRBJ1-4; D unresolved. The CDR3 sequence is 12 residues long. V gave up 0 bases and J gave up 14 bases, with 11 bases separating them. From germline, CDR1 is SGHTS and CDR2 YDEGEE. The CDR3 bases are TGTGCCAGCAGCTTGGGGAGGGCCCGGCTGTTTTTT. Amino acids: CASSLGRARLFF.

The chain carries TRBV30 and TRBJ2-7; 12 positions agree with TRBD2. Germline trimming cut 1 base from V and 5 bases from J; bases unmatched to any gene: 6. The CDR3 is 15 residues long. CDR1 and CDR2 (germline): GTSNPN, SVGIG (reference sequence). The CDR3 DNA follows: TGTGCCTGGAGTGGGCTAGCGGGAGGGGGACACGAGCAGTACTTC. This gives the protein CAWSGLAGGGHEQYF.

The genes are TRBV19 and TRBJ1-1; D remains ambiguous. V lost 5 bases and J lost 1, with 8 bases in between. CDR3 length equals 13 residues. The V gene's germline CDR1 is LNHDA and CDR2 SQIVND (reference sequence). In DNA, the CDR3 is TGTGCCAGTAGTCACCCCCCGAACACTGAAGCTTTCTTT. Translated, it gives CASSHPPNTEAFF.

The chain uses TRBV27 and TRBJ2-7; D not certain. Germline CDR1 reads MNHEY; CDR2 reads SMNVEV (reference sequence). Trimming took 2 bases from V and 1 from J, leaving 15 bases between them. The length of the CDR3 is 16 residues. CDR3 sequence: CASSLRWSQPSYEQYF. Here the CDR3 DNA reads TGTGCCAGCAGTTTAAGGTGGTCTCAACCTTCCTACGAGCAGTACTTC.

The chain links TRBV10-1 to TRBJ2-7; TRBD2 agrees at 8 bases. The V gene's germline CDR1 is WNHNN and CDR2 SYGVQD (reference sequence). The CDR3 extends over 16 amino acids. J lost 3 bases, V lost 6 bases, and 13 bases had no gene match. The CDR3 protein is CASRPTQAGVLYEQYF. In DNA form, the CDR3 reads TGCGCCAGCAGACCAACCCAAGCGGGGGTCCTCTACGAGCAGTACTTC.

Only one count was recorded for this clone. The same CDR3 can be traced to other DNA sequences in this sample. This chain uses TRBV7-2 with TRBJ2-7, with TRBD2 matching 12 bases. There are 14 residues in the CDR3. J was trimmed by 0 bases and V by 6 bases; bases with no gene match: 0. CDR1 and CDR2 from the germline V gene are SGHTA and FQGNSA. The CDR3 here is CASRLAGGSYEQYF. In DNA, the CDR3 is TGTGCCAGCAGACTAGCGGGGGGCTCCTACGAGCAGTACTTC.

This chain uses TRBV2 with TRBJ1-4; D is undetermined. Trimming cost V 6 bases and J 0 bases, with 11 bases left between them. The CDR3 is 15 amino acids. CDR1 is SNHLY and CDR2 is FYNNEI in the germline V gene. CDR3 sequence reads: CASSRTGATNEKLFF. CDR3 DNA: TGTGCCAGCAGCCGGACGGGTGCAACTAATGAAAAACTGTTTTTT. Combining the CDR3 with reference TRBV2 and TRBJ1-4 gives the whole variable domain EPEVTQTPSHQVTQMGQEVILRCVPISNHLYFYWYRQILGQKVEFLVSFYNNEISEKSEIFDDQFSVERPDGSNFTLKIRSTKLEDSAMYFCASSRTGATNEKLFFGSGTQLSVL.

V is TRBV10-1 and J is TRBJ2-5; the match to TRBD2 covers 9 bases. The J call may not be correct, given that the DNA end is closer to TRBJ2-7. This CDR3 spans 14 amino acids. CDR1 WNHNN and CDR2 SYGVQD come from the germline V gene (reference sequence). The CDR3 region is CARGLAGGPYEQYF. CDR3 coding DNA: TGCGCCAGAGGTTTGGCGGGAGGGCCTTACGAGCAGTACTTC.

J is TRBJ1-6 and V is TRBV6-5; maybe TRBD1 (5 bases). CDR3 length equals 15 residues. CDR1 and CDR2 from the germline V gene are MNHEY and SVGAGI. V was clipped by 2 bases and J by 7 bases, with 12 bases between them. CDR3 in amino acids: CASSYGWGGNSPLHF. The CDR3 DNA reads as TGTGCCAGCAGTTACGGTTGGGGCGGCAATTCACCCCTCCACTTT.

Note on this clone: The sample carries other DNA sequences with the same CDR3. The genes are TRBV19 and TRBJ1-1, with unresolved D. CDR3 length: 13 residues. CDR1 is LNHDA, CDR2 SQIVND, per germline (reference sequence). V was clipped by 1 base and J by 0 bases, with 3 bases between them. CDR3 nucleotide sequence: TGTGCCAGTAGTATAGGGGTGAACACTGAAGCTTTCTTT. Translation gives CASSIGVNTEAFF.